The source of this T cell receptor (beta chain) is a study of blood T cell repertoires in COVID-19. Study information: T cells, B-cell-depleted T cells, or PBMCs provided the cDNA or gDNA that served as material.

This clone is a singleton in its sample. Measured with immunoSEQ multiplex PCR; TCRdb has only the in-frame clones, and not every one. The sample has about 110,000 clones, 80% seen once; the top ten hold more than 4%. V gave up 1 base and J gave up 5 bases; unmatched junction bases: 9. The CDR3 is 16 amino acids. Germline CDR1 SGHAT, CDR2 FQDESV (reference sequence). The chain combines TRBV11-1 with TRBJ2-5; 8 positions match TRBD2. The sequenced sample consisted of peripheral blood. This sequence originates from a human donor in a cohort sampled during active or convalescent COVID-19. This chain's CDR3 is CASSLGQRGPRETQYF. The CDR3 nucleotides read TGTGCCAGCAGCTTAGGTCAGCGGGGGCCGCGCGAGACCCAGTACTTC.